This TCR beta chain derives from a study of beta chain features in type 1 diabetes. Since all of the isolated RNA was reverse transcribed, expressed TCRB transcripts were what got sequenced. Data came from immunoSEQ multiplex PCR; TCRdb stores just in-frame clones and leaves some out. Among around 140,000 clones, about 10% were seen once, and the ten largest hold approximately 1.3%. Between the trimmed V and J ends, which lost 2 bases and 0 bases, there was a span of 7 bases. The germline CDR1 and CDR2 sequences are MDHEN and SYDVKM. This CDR3 comprises 14 residues. Findings and caveats of the study: Shorter templates might be favored by PCR, equally in patients and controls. There were fewer insertions and more deletions at the VDJ junctions of type 1 diabetes patients.

With regard to this clone: The antigen remains unidentified.

Material for sequencing was naive CD4+ T cells from blood. This sequence originates from a young man in good health. V is TRBV28 and J is TRBJ1-2; D gene uncertain. For the CDR3, the DNA is TGTGCCAGCAGTTTACCAGGTCCTAACTATGGCTACACCTTC. This translates into CASSLPGPNYGYTF.